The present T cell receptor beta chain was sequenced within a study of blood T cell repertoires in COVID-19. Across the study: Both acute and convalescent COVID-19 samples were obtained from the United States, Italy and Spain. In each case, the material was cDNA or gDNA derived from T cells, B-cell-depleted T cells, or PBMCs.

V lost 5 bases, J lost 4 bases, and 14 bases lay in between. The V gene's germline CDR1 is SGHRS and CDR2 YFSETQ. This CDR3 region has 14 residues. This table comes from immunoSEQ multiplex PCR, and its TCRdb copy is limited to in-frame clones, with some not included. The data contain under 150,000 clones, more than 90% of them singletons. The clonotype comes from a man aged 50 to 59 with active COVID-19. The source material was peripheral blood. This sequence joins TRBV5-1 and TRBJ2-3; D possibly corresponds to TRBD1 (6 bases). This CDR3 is CASRGAAEADTQYF. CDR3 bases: TGCGCCAGCAGGGGGGCAGCCGAGGCAGATACGCAGTATTTT.